This T cell receptor (beta chain) was sequenced in a study of OX40 agonist ivuxolimab in advanced cancers. The overall study: Subjects had a mean age of around 60 years, with a range of roughly 20 to 80; approximately 83% were male. Therapy given before enrollment (anti-PD-1, anti-PD-L1 or anti-CTLA-4) was allowed, and 35% to 45% had some.

Sequencing used immunoSEQ multiplex PCR; TCRdb keeps in-frame clones, though not all of them. The sample contains about 49,000 clones, 88% of which appear only once. This CDR3 spans 14 amino acids. Trimming cost V 7 bases and J 4 bases; bases outside gene matches: 5. The germline gives CDR1 MNHNS, CDR2 SASEGT. Sequenced here: CD4+ or CD8+ T cells sorted from blood, sampled in a trial of the OX40 agonist ivuxolimab. The origin of this receptor is an adult with an advanced solid tumor such as melanoma, head and neck, liver or kidney cancer. The chain has TRBV6-1 and TRBJ2-7; TRBD1 aligns across 12 bases. The CDR3 is CASKPGQGAYEQYF. DNA for the CDR3: TGTGCCAGCAAGCCGGGACAGGGGGCGTACGAGCAGTACTTC.